A selection of T cell receptor beta chains follows, all from one sample in a study of blood T cell repertoires in COVID-19. Method: immunoSEQ multiplex PCR; TCRdb's copy keeps in-frame clones and lacks some. Here the sample spans some 250,000 clones, roughly nine tenths being singletons. The sample taken for sequencing was peripheral blood. These receptors all come from a woman younger than 45 with COVID-19, enrolled during active disease. Each CDR3 is given with its conserved first and last residue. D genes are given only for firm matches. Clone size, where shown, is once, few, many, or a class for clones that have expanded.

>TRBJ1-5|-|-|TRBV28
CASSLQGYSNQPQHF
TGTGCCAGCAGTTTACAGGGATATAGCAATCAGCCCCAGCATTTT
>TRBJ2-3|TRBD2|-|TRBV4-1
CASSQTPGLAGASILDTDTQYF
TGCGCCAGCAGCCAAACCCCCGGGCTAGCGGGGGCCTCAATTCTGGACACAGATACGCAGTATTTT
>TRBJ2-1|-|-|TRBV19
CASSIGSREGEQFF
TGTGCCAGTAGTATAGGATCCAGGGAAGGTGAGCAGTTCTTC
>TRBJ2-7|-|-|TRBV30
CAWSIDSYEQYF
TGTGCCTGGAGTATAGACTCCTACGAGCAGTACTTC
>TRBJ2-7|TRBD1|-|TRBV2
CASNPGQMRDEQYF
TGTGCCAGCAACCCGGGACAGATGAGGGACGAGCAGTACTTC
>TRBJ1-6|TRBD1|-|TRBV27
CASSLFRGATGVYNSPLHF
TGTGCCAGCAGTTTATTCAGGGGCGCAACAGGGGTGTATAATTCACCCCTCCACTTT
>TRBJ2-7|-|-|TRBV6-5
CASSTGHIRFPTF
TGTGCCAGCAGTACGGGACATATCCGTTTTCCAACTTTC
>TRBJ2-7|-|-|TRBV27
CASSSTGNLWYEQYF
TGTGCCAGCAGTTCCACAGGGAATTTGTGGTACGAGCAGTACTTC
>TRBJ2-4|-|-|TRBV5-1
CASKGELAKNIQYF
TGCGCCAGCAAGGGAGAACTAGCCAAAAACATTCAGTACTTC
>TRBJ2-5|TRBD2|-|TRBV4-2
CASSWTSGETQYF
TGTGCCAGCTCCTGGACTAGCGGAGAGACCCAGTACTTC
>TRBJ1-4|-|-|TRBV29-1
CSASDGNEKLFF
TGCAGCGCCTCCGACGGGAATGAAAAACTGTTTTTT
>TRBJ1-2|-|-|TRBV27
CASRDKSGYGYTF
TGTGCCAGCAGAGACAAGTCTGGCTATGGCTACACCTTC
>TRBJ1-1|-|-|TRBV7-8
CASSLGTEREAFF
TGTGCCAGCAGCTTAGGCACCGAGCGTGAAGCTTTCTTT
>TRBJ1-2|TRBD1|-|TRBV19
CASSVQAGTGGLYGYTF
TGTGCCAGTAGTGTTCAAGCCGGGACAGGAGGACTCTATGGCTACACCTTC
>TRBJ1-5|-|-|TRBV2
CASSGAYSNQPQHF
TGTGCCAGCAGTGGAGCGTATAGCAATCAGCCCCAGCATTTT
>TRBJ2-7|TRBD2|-|TRBV4-1
CASSLGLAGYEQYF
TGCGCCAGCAGCCTCGGACTAGCGGGCTACGAGCAGTACTTC
>TRBJ2-3|-|-|TRBV12-3/TRBV12-4
CASSSRGTDTQYF
TGTGCCAGCAGTTCCAGGGGCACAGATACGCAGTATTTT
>TRBJ2-1|TRBD1|-|TRBV10-2
CASSGTGFHNEQFF
TGCGCCAGCAGCGGGACAGGGTTCCACAATGAGCAGTTCTTC
>TRBJ2-5|TRBD2|-|TRBV7-2
CASSYGLARLEETQYF
TGTGCCAGCAGCTACGGACTAGCACGTTTGGAGGAGACCCAGTACTTC
>TRBJ2-7|-|-|TRBV3-1/TRBV3-2
CASSQGWRRGGAPTYEQYF
TGTGCCAGCAGCCAAGGTTGGAGGCGTGGCGGGGCTCCAACCTACGAGCAGTACTTC
>TRBJ2-7|TRBD2|-|TRBV3-1/TRBV3-2
CASSRRGGNSYEQYF
TGTGCCAGCAGCCGTCGCGGGGGGAACTCCTACGAGCAGTACTTC
>TRBJ2-7|-|-|TRBV6-1
CASSERQGYEQYF
TGTGCCAGCAGTGAACGGCAGGGCTACGAGCAGTACTTC
>TRBJ1-1|-|-|TRBV27
CASSFGGPATEAFF
TGTGCCAGCAGTTTTGGAGGGCCGGCCACTGAAGCTTTCTTT
>TRBJ2-3|-|-|TRBV7-2
CASSLGSAGRFDTQYF
TGTGCCAGCAGCTTAGGATCGGCAGGAAGATTTGATACGCAGTATTTT
>TRBJ1-4|-|-|TRBV7-9
CASSLTSATNEKLFF
TGTGCCAGCAGCTTGACATCCGCAACTAATGAAAAACTGTTTTTT
>TRBJ2-3|TRBD1|-|TRBV10-3
CAIPDRDRPTDTQYF
TGTGCCATCCCGGACCGGGACAGGCCCACAGATACGCAGTATTTT
>TRBJ1-1|TRBD1|-|TRBV6-5
CASSLSRQGRQEAFF
TGTGCCAGCAGTCTCTCTAGACAGGGCCGACAAGAAGCTTTCTTT
>TRBJ2-3|-|-|TRBV5-1
CASSLQVDTQYF
TGCGCCAGCAGCTTACAGGTGGATACGCAGTATTTT
>TRBJ1-2|-|-|TRBV12-3/TRBV12-4
CASNLGGGGGYTF
TGTGCCAGCAACCTAGGGGGGGGAGGTGGCTACACCTTC
>TRBJ1-3|-|-|TRBV5-1
CASSFDHYSGNTIYF
TGCGCCAGCAGCTTTGACCACTACTCTGGAAACACCATATATTTT
>TRBJ2-5|TRBD2|-|TRBV5-1
CASSLVLAGISGETQYF
TGCGCCAGCAGCTTGGTATTAGCGGGCATTTCGGGAGAGACCCAGTACTTC
>TRBJ2-1|-|-|TRBV3-1/TRBV3-2
CASSQVGTPLGVEQFF
TGTGCCAGCAGCCAAGTGGGGACACCCCTCGGGGTTGAGCAGTTCTTC
>TRBJ2-7|TRBD2|-|TRBV27
CASSRKLAGEHYEQYF
TGTGCCAGCAGTCGAAAGCTAGCGGGGGAACACTACGAGCAGTACTTC
>TRBJ1-5|TRBD1|-|TRBV27
CASSRQGSQPQHF
TGTGCCAGCAGCAGACAGGGTAGTCAGCCCCAGCATTTT
>TRBJ2-7|TRBD1|-|TRBV19
CASSIGQGAGYEQYF
TGTGCCAGTAGTATAGGGCAGGGGGCGGGATACGAGCAGTACTTC
>TRBJ2-1|TRBD2|once|TRBV27
CASSTRAGLAGVEQFF
TGTGCCAGCAGCACCAGAGCGGGACTAGCGGGGGTCGAGCAGTTCTTC
>TRBJ2-2|-|-|TRBV7-9
CASPRGGANTGELFF
TGTGCCAGCCCCCGTGGCGGCGCGAACACCGGGGAGCTGTTTTTT
>TRBJ2-7|-|-|TRBV11-2
CALGDSPYEQYF
TGTGCCCTAGGGGACTCTCCCTACGAGCAGTACTTC
>TRBJ1-2|-|-|TRBV4-1
CASSQPYSNYGYTF
TGCGCCAGCAGCCAACCGTATAGTAACTATGGCTACACCTTC
>TRBJ2-3|TRBD2|-|TRBV5-4
CASSLGLAGSLDTQYF
TGTGCCAGCAGCTTGGGACTAGCGGGCTCATTGGATACGCAGTATTTT
>TRBJ1-2|TRBD1|-|TRBV3-1/TRBV3-2
CASSPTGGDYGYTF
TGTGCCAGCAGTCCGACAGGGGGGGACTATGGCTACACCTTC
>TRBJ2-5|TRBD1|-|TRBV7-9
CASSLGTWDRGLETQYF
TGTGCCAGCAGCTTGGGTACATGGGACAGGGGGCTGGAGACCCAGTACTTC
>TRBJ2-1|TRBD1|-|TRBV7-6
CASRLTRGQGTSYNEQFF
TGTGCCAGCAGGTTAACCCGCGGACAGGGTACGTCCTACAATGAGCAGTTCTTC
>TRBJ2-5|-|-|TRBV7-9
CASSLFPGLLQETQYF
TGTGCCAGCAGCTTATTCCCCGGACTGCTCCAAGAGACCCAGTACTTC
>TRBJ1-2|TRBD1|few|TRBV2
CASSENRGNYGYTF
TGTGCCAGTAGTGAAAACAGGGGTAACTATGGCTACACCTTC
>TRBJ1-1|TRBD1|-|TRBV14
CASSPTGQLEAFF
TGTGCCAGCAGCCCGACGGGACAGCTAGAAGCTTTCTTT
>TRBJ1-1|-|few|TRBV19
CASSIQGNTEAFF
TGTGCCAGTAGTATCCAGGGGAACACTGAAGCTTTCTTT
>TRBJ2-7|-|-|TRBV19
CASSPGSSYEQYF
TGTGCCAGTAGCCCGGGAAGCTCCTACGAGCAGTACTTC
>TRBJ2-5|TRBD1|-|TRBV27
CASSERTGGTETQYF
TGTGCCAGCAGTGAGAGGACAGGGGGCACGGAGACCCAGTACTTC
>TRBJ2-7|TRBD1|once|TRBV11-3
CASSLGLGQGAEQYF
TGTGCCAGCAGCTTAGGGTTGGGACAGGGCGCCGAGCAGTACTTC
>TRBJ1-4|TRBD1|-|TRBV2
CASSRGTATNEKLFF
TGTGCCAGCTCGAGGGGGACAGCAACTAATGAAAAACTGTTTTTT
>TRBJ1-5|TRBD1|-|TRBV7-9
CASSHRGGNQPQHF
TGTGCCAGCAGCCACAGGGGGGGGAATCAGCCCCAGCATTTT
>TRBJ1-6|-|many|TRBV7-2
CASSLQGLALHF
TGTGCCAGCAGCTTACAGGGTCTAGCCCTCCACTTT
>TRBJ2-3|-|-|TRBV2
CASRAGWRDTQYF
TGTGCCAGCCGGGCAGGGTGGCGGGATACGCAGTATTTT
>TRBJ1-6|TRBD1|-|TRBV30
CAWGFGQGNSPLHF
TGTGCCTGGGGATTTGGACAGGGGAATTCACCCCTCCACTTT